This T cell receptor beta chain was profiled in a study of blood T cells in healthy people across ages (dated by TCRdb to the mid-2010s). Describing the broader study: In model experiments, template switching captured roughly one uniquely barcoded TCR beta cDNA molecule for every two T cells. The donors were split into four age groups: young (average roughly 15 years), middle-aged (more than 35), aged (more than 55) and long-lived (over 75). Age-related changes in TCR beta repertoire diversity were measured in the study by deep sequencing normalized with unique cDNA molecular identifiers. Two additional independent replicas of 1 million unique cDNA reads from the same blood draw were analyzed for two donors (one aged 18 to 29 and one aged 80 or older). Paper-wide results and their limitations: Because profiling used bulk unsorted PBMCs, naive and antigen-experienced compartments could not be compared conclusively. There was a strong correlation between observed TCR beta diversity and the percentage of naive T cells measured by flow cytometry. Compared with the aged group, the long-lived group had more naive CD4+ T cells, fewer expanded clones and increased TCR diversity, suggesting age selection. Observed TCR beta diversity per million T cells fell roughly linearly with age, and a significant reduction was already apparent by age around 40. The CMV infection status of donors was not known, potentially confounding age-related changes in expanded clonotypes. Estimates of total diversity based on one million sequenced T cells were regarded as lower bounds and as underestimates.

In this sample, this clonotype turned up a few times. It lacks a known antigen. Per-base quality was not reported, and no clone a single base away is much larger than it. The 39 donors, aged 6 to 90 years, were systemically healthy Caucasian individuals from Russia. Roughly 10 milliliters of peripheral blood were drawn from each donor into EDTA-treated Vacutainer tubes. Ficoll-Paque density-gradient centrifugation was used to isolate PBMCs, with at least 6.5 million per sample. Trizol reagent was used to extract total RNA from the PBMCs, yielding at least 5 micrograms per sample. For every donor, flow cytometry on a PBMC aliquot measured the percentage of naive CD45RAhigh/CD27high T cells. The CDR3, from cysteine to phenylalanine, totals 14 residues. This entry keeps only the CDR3 DNA: 42 bases, framed from base 1. CDR1 and CDR2 are read off the germline V gene as SGHDN and FVKESK. The germline ends are 10 bases apart after V is trimmed by 6 bases and J by 4 bases.

Receptor libraries were prepared by 5' RACE. Sequencing relied on an Illumina HiSeq 2500. A second PCR of roughly 7 to 11 cycles was performed with a sample-barcoded 5' primer and a J-beta primer mix. Each TCR beta cDNA molecule received a unique molecular identifier from a template-switch 5' adaptor carrying 12 random nucleotides. At least 3 million CDR3-containing paired-end reads were obtained from each sample. All of the RNA was converted into first-strand cDNA using the Mint cDNA synthesis kit, with a TRBC-specific oligonucleotide serving as the primer. Following uracil-DNA glycosylase treatment, all cDNA underwent a first 18-cycle PCR with the universal primers M1SS and BC2_uni_R. On the study's bioinformatics: Each sample was normalized by randomly selecting 1 million high-quality reads, each carrying a distinct molecular identifier. Instead of being binned into consensus sequences, reads with shared molecular identifiers were discarded. MiTCR, run with a Q25 quality threshold and the strictest error-elimination algorithm, handled CDR3 identification, clonotype clustering and error correction. A nonparametric unseen species model using Euler transformation provided a lower-bound estimate of total TCR beta diversity. The raw public data were reprocessed by TCRdb itself: fastp quality trimming at Q25, MiXCR clonotype calling, in-frame beta chains only. Rows matching on CDR3 protein sequence are summarized as one entry with the most common DNA and genes. TCRdb, not the authors, supplied the V and J calls. A total of some 800,000 distinct CDR3 sequences appear in this sample, 25% of them only once. The biggest ten clones account for under 4.5% of the sample.

This same sample was also part of a study on T cells of mothers and their children. Looking at the second paper: The donors were nine systemically healthy Caucasian individuals, made up of three mothers and their six children. cDNA synthesis used all of the extracted RNA, with approximately 1.4 ug of RNA in each 15 ul reaction. In the second PCR, sample barcodes and 2-4 random nucleotides were introduced via the M1S primer. More than 9 million TCR beta CDR3 reads were obtained from each mother, and about 3 million reads were obtained from each child. Thymic selection shapes the output of TCR recombination in a similar way in related and unrelated pairs, and inherited differences have a minor effect. Normalized repertoire overlap was always slightly but never significantly higher in related than unrelated mother-child pairs. No persistent microchimeric T cell clones were detected, at a sensitivity of around 97 clones per million clonotypes. Deep NGS was used in the study to compare the TCR beta repertoires of mothers and children and to look for features that separate related mother-child pairs from unrelated individuals. On average, the children were about 12 +/- 4 years old, while the mothers were approximately 41 +/- 4 years old. After adapters were ligated using NEBNext reagents, the libraries underwent 100+100 nt paired-end sequencing on an Illumina HiSeq 2000. To prevent cross-contamination, the mother and child libraries were prepared one month apart and sequenced in separate runs. Each donor had between about 450,000 and 2,200,000 distinct TCR beta clonotypes identified. Naive TCR beta clonotypes were estimated from low-frequency clonotypes matched to each donor's FACS-determined naive share, without sorting.

This clonotype was sampled from a boy aged 5-17 years in good health. The chain joins TRBV14 to TRBJ1-6; the D gene is perhaps TRBD1, on 6 matching bases. The specimen was blood. The DNA sequence is as follows: TGTGCCAGCAGTCGCACAGGGTATAATTCACCCCTCCACTTT. It encodes CASSRTGYNSPLHF. The CDR3, completed at both ends by the reference TRBV14 and TRBJ1-6 genes, gives the full variable domain EAGVTQFPSHSVIEKGQTVTLRCDPISGHDNLYWYRRVMGKEIKFLLHFVKESKQDESGMPNNRFLAERTGGTYSTLKVQPAELEDSGVYFCASSRTGYNSPLHFGNGTRLTVT.